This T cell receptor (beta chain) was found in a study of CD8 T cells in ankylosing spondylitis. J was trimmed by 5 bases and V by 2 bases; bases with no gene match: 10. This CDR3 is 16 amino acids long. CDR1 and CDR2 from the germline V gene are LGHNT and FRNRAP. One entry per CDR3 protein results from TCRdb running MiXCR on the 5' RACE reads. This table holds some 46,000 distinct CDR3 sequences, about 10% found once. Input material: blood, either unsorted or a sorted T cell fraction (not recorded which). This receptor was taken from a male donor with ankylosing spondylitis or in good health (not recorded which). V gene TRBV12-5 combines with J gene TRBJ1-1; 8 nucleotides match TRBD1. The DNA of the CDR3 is TGTGCTAGTGGTTTGACCCTCGGACAGGGATTAACTGAAGCTTTCTTT. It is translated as CASGLTLGQGLTEAFF.